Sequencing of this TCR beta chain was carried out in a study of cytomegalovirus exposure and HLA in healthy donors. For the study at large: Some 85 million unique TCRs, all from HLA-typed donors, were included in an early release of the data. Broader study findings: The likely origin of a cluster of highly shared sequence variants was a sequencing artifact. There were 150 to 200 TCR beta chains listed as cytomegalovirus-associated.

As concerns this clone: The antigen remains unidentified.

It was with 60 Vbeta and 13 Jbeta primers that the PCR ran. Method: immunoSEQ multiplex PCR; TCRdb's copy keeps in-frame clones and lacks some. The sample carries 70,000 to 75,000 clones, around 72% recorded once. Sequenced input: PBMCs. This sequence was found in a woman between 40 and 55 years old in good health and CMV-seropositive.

Written as DNA, the CDR3 is TGTGCCTGGAGTCTCGGACAGGGAAATGAAGCTTTCTTT. Residues: CAWSLGQGNEAFF. This sequence joins TRBV30 and TRBJ1-1; the match to TRBD1 covers 8 bases. The CDR3 covers 13 residues. V dropped 2 bases and J dropped 7; count of bases not matched to a gene: 6. The germline V gene has CDR1 GTSNPN and CDR2 SVGIG (reference sequence).